Here is one TCR beta chain with its context. The data originate from a study of T cell responses to AZD1222 COVID-19 vaccine. Deletions cut 2 bases from V and 3 bases from J, with 13 bases between. The CDR3 has 15 amino acids. Germline V lookup: CDR1 SEHNR, CDR2 FQNEAQ (reference sequence). Repertoires were generated with immunoSEQ multiplex PCR, while TCRdb's copy carries only in-frame clones and drops some. The repertoire holds fewer than 85,000 clones, with under 95% as singletons. This receptor was obtained from an adult in good health. The sequencing used peripheral blood, collected on day 0 of MenACWY control vaccination. V and J are TRBV7-9 and TRBJ2-5; D is unresolved. In nucleotides, the CDR3 is TGTGCCAGCAGCTTAACGCTCCGGACGGAAGAGACCCAGTACTTC. Protein product: CASSLTLRTEETQYF.